The 24 T cell receptor beta chains reported below all come from one sample, sequenced in a study of T cell repertoires in cytomegalovirus infection (dated by TCRdb to between 2019 and 2020). Instrument on record: Illumina HiSeq 1500. In TCRdb, the public reads were trimmed at Q25 with fastp and aligned with MiXCR, with productive beta chains retained. CDR3 protein sequences are deduplicated, and each keeps its most common genes and DNA. The sample table shows hundreds of thousands of distinct CDR3 sequences, and around 29% are seen once. The leading ten clones occupy over 15% of the sample. The label giving this sample's treatment or condition can be read as: in vitro stimulation with specific CMV peptide epitopes to enrich CMV-specific T cells. These receptors have no known antigen. The sample consisted of cultured PBMCs, taken from culture after CMV antigen stimulation. All receptors come from a human donor in good health (CMV status not recorded). Some clones in this sample may be carry-over from other donors' samples.

CDR3 loop: CASSPPAAPREQYF. For the CDR3, the DNA is TGTGCCAGCAGCCCGCCCGCGGCTCCCCGCGAGCAGTACTTC. The rearrangement uses TRBV3-1 and TRBJ2-7; D is uncertain. The CDR3 loop spans 14 amino acids. V gave up 4 bases and J gave up 6 bases, with 16 bases separating them. Germline V gene sequence: CDR1 LGHDT, CDR2 YNNKEL (reference sequence).

The genes are TRBV7-9 and TRBJ2-7; 7 nucleotides line up with TRBD2. The CDR3 spans 16 residues. CDR1 is SEHNR and CDR2 is FQNEAQ in the germline V gene (reference sequence). The V segment lost 5 bases and the J segment 0 bases; nucleotides outside the gene matches: 10. The CDR3 coding sequence is TGTGCCAGCAGCGACCGTCGGCTAGCGGACTCCTACGAGCAGTACTTC. Translation gives CASSDRRLADSYEQYF.

The V call is TRBV5-6, the J call TRBJ1-5; TRBD1 is a possible D gene (5 bases). In germline, CDR1 is SGHDT, CDR2 YYEEEE. V was clipped by 4 bases and J by 5 bases, with 13 bases between them. This CDR3 region has 14 residues. CDR3 protein: CASSVGLRDQPQHF. CDR3 bases: TGTGCCAGCAGCGTGGGACTTAGAGATCAGCCCCAGCATTTT.

This clonotype turned up a few times. CDR3 sequence reads: CATSDPGQGADEQFF. CDR3 nucleotide sequence: TGTGCCACCAGTGACCCTGGACAGGGGGCGGATGAGCAGTTCTTC. The rearrangement uses TRBV24-1 and TRBJ2-1, with 11 nucleotides matching TRBD1. The CDR3 consists of 15 residues. V gave up 4 bases and J gave up 8 bases; unmatched junction bases: 6. CDR1 and CDR2 from the germline V gene are KGHDR and SFDVKD.

At least ten counts were recorded for this clonotype. The chain couples TRBV6-2 or TRBV6-3 to TRBJ1-2; tentatively, D is TRBD1 (5 bases). This CDR3 is 18 amino acids long. From germline, CDR1 is MNHEY and CDR2 SVGEGT. Trimming removed 5 bases from V and 3 bases from J, with 25 bases in between. CDR3 loop: CASSKHQMGGSFDYGYTF. For the CDR3, the DNA is TGTGCCAGCAGTAAGCACCAAATGGGGGGATCTTTCGACTATGGCTACACCTTC.

The V and J genes are TRBV9 and TRBJ1-4, with a tentative D call TRBD1 (5 bases). With 4 bases removed from V and 5 bases from J, the gap between germline ends came to 12 bases. CDR3 length equals 14 residues. Germline V gene lookup returns CDR1 SGDLS and CDR2 YYNGEE. The CDR3 protein is CASSPAGGNEKLFF. The CDR3 DNA reads as TGTGCCAGCAGCCCCGCGGGGGGAAATGAAAAACTGTTTTTT. Supplemented by reference TRBV9 and TRBJ1-4, the full variable domain reads DSGVTQTPKHLITATGQRVTLRCSPRSGDLSVYWYQQSLDQGLQFLIQYYNGEERAKGNILERFSAQQFPDLHSELNLSSLELGDSALYFCASSPAGGNEKLFFGSGTQLSVL.

The chain has TRBV6-5 and TRBJ1-2, with TRBD1 matching 8 bases. The CDR3 is made up of 13 amino acids. Germline V gene lookup returns CDR1 MNHEY and CDR2 SVGAGI. J was trimmed by 7 bases and V by 4 bases; bases with no gene match: 5. CDR3 sequence: CASSFAGGGGYTF. The CDR3 nucleotides read TGTGCCAGCAGTTTTGCAGGGGGCGGTGGCTACACCTTC.

In this sample, this clonotype turned up a few times. V is TRBV5-6 and J is TRBJ1-6; D ambiguous. The CDR3 covers 17 residues. Germline V lookup: CDR1 SGHDT, CDR2 YYEEEE. Trimming stripped 0 bases from V and 7 bases from J, with 17 bases between. This chain's CDR3 is CASSLVGTPLINSPLHF. CDR3 DNA: TGTGCCAGCAGCTTGGTTGGAACGCCGTTAATCAATTCACCCCTCCACTTT.

In nucleotides, the CDR3 is TGCAGTGCTCGAGTCCTGGAGAATGGCGACACTGAAGCTTTCTTT. It is translated as CSARVLENGDTEAFF. The chain joins TRBV20-1 to TRBJ1-1, with unresolved D. The V gene lost 5 bases and the J gene lost 3 bases, with 19 bases spanning the gap. There are 15 residues in the CDR3. The V gene's germline CDR1 is DFQATT and CDR2 SNEGSKA (reference sequence).

This clonotype was detected only a few times. The chain combines TRBV6-1 with TRBJ2-1; possible D gene TRBD2, 5 bases. This CDR3 is built from 14 residues. Trimming removed 7 bases at V and 0 bases at J, with 10 bases between. The germline V gene has CDR1 MNHNS and CDR2 SASEGT. CDR3 DNA sequence: TGTGCCAGCAATGGACTCCCCTCCTACAATGAGCAGTTCTTC. The encoded protein is CASNGLPSYNEQFF.

This chain links TRBV12-3 or TRBV12-4 with TRBJ2-1, with no clear D. V shed 3 bases and J shed 10 bases, with 7 bases lying between them. The CDR3 is 11 residues long. CDR3 sequence reads: CASSFGREQFF. In DNA form, the CDR3 reads TGTGCCAGCAGTTTCGGAAGGGAGCAGTTCTTC.

The chain carries TRBV19 and TRBJ2-1; 9 nucleotides align to TRBD1. CDR3 length: 17 amino acids. The V and J ends lost 3 bases and 3 bases, in that order; junction bases with no gene match: 9. CDR1 and CDR2 from the germline V gene are LNHDA and SQIVND (reference sequence). Here the CDR3 reads CASSMGQGLTLYNEQFF. In DNA form, the CDR3 reads TGTGCCAGTAGTATGGGACAGGGACTAACTCTCTACAATGAGCAGTTCTTC.

The V gene is TRBV12-3 or TRBV12-4, the J gene TRBJ1-1, with D possibly being TRBD1 (6 bases). The ends were cut back, 4 bases at V and 5 bases at J, with 11 bases in the middle. The CDR3 runs 13 residues. The CDR3 sequence is CASSSIRGTEAFF. In nucleotides, the CDR3 is TGTGCCAGCAGTTCAATAAGGGGGACTGAAGCTTTCTTT.

The sample holds a few counts of this clonotype. The CDR3 loop is CSVGGRREGNYEQYF. For the CDR3, the DNA is TGCAGCGTTGGGGGAAGGCGGGAGGGAAACTACGAGCAGTACTTC. The genes are TRBV29-1 and TRBJ2-7, with 9 bases identical to TRBD2. The germline V gene encodes CDR1 SQVTM and CDR2 ANQGSEA. This CDR3 is 15 amino acids long. Losses at the gene ends were 4 bases for V and 3 bases for J; bases not matched to a gene: 10.

This clonotype turned up a few times. CDR3 DNA: TGTGCCAGCAGGCCGTTGACCGGGTATACGCAGTATTTT. Translation gives CASRPLTGYTQYF. The gene calls are TRBV7-8 and TRBJ2-3; D remains unclear. V lost 6 bases and J lost 7, with 14 bases in between. CDR1 is SGHVS, CDR2 FQNEAQ, per germline. The CDR3 runs to 13 residues.

The CDR3 reads CASSKGTGLYEQYF. Here the CDR3 DNA reads TGTGCCAGCAGTAAAGGGACAGGGTTATACGAGCAGTACTTC. This chain joins TRBV6-8 and TRBJ2-7, with 9 bases aligning to TRBD1. J gave up 4 bases and V 5 bases, and 6 bases lay outside the gene matches. CDR3 length: 14 residues. Germline V lookup: CDR1 MNHGY, CDR2 SAAAGT.

The chain recombines TRBV7-8 with TRBJ2-1; 11 bases are shared with TRBD1. The CDR3 is made up of 15 amino acids. Trimming took 5 bases from V and 5 from J; bases not matched to a gene: 5. Germline CDR1 is SGHVS and CDR2 is FQNEAQ. The CDR3 protein is CASSLGQGGHNEQFF. The CDR3 DNA follows: TGTGCCAGCAGCCTGGGACAGGGGGGACACAATGAGCAGTTCTTC.

This rearrangement joins TRBV6-8 to TRBJ2-1; TRBD2 aligns across 11 bases. Germline V gives CDR1 MNHGY, CDR2 SAAAGT. The CDR3 is 16 residues long. J was trimmed by 8 bases and V by 9 bases; bases with no gene match: 15. The CDR3 sequence is CASTRWGLAGGYEQFF. The CDR3 DNA follows: TGTGCCAGTACCCGGTGGGGGCTAGCGGGAGGATATGAGCAGTTCTTC.

The rearrangement links TRBV7-8 to TRBJ1-6, with D unclear. V lost 1 base, J lost 10 bases, and 8 bases lay in between. This CDR3 has 13 residues. In germline, CDR1 is SGHVS, CDR2 FQNEAQ. The CDR3 DNA is TGTGCCAGCAGCTTAGAAGGGCGGTCACCCCTCCACTTT. The encoded protein is CASSLEGRSPLHF.

This clonotype was seen just once. V gene TRBV7-9 combines with J gene TRBJ1-2, with D maybe TRBD1 (5 bases). The germline gives CDR1 SEHNR, CDR2 FQNEAQ (reference sequence). Trimming shortened V by 5 bases and J by 4 bases, and 17 bases separated the two germline ends. The CDR3 loop spans 15 amino acids. CDR3 sequence reads: CASSSRKGEAYGYTF. As DNA, the CDR3 is TGTGCCAGCAGCAGTCGGAAAGGGGAGGCCTATGGCTACACCTTC.

V is TRBV29-1 and J is TRBJ1-1; D call uncertain. V lost 7 bases and J lost 6, with 15 bases in between. The CDR3 is 12 residues long. Germline V gene data show CDR1 as SQVTM and CDR2 as ANQGSEA. CDR3 region: CSADSDLSEAFF. CDR3 coding DNA: TGCAGCGCCGACTCGGACCTCTCTGAAGCTTTCTTT.

This chain uses TRBV6-6 with TRBJ2-7; 9 nucleotides match TRBD2. This CDR3 contains 16 residues. CDR1 is MNHNY, CDR2 SVGAGI, per germline (reference sequence). J was trimmed by 6 bases and V by 2 bases; bases with no gene match: 11. The CDR3 sequence is CASSYRMASGAPEQYF. In nucleotides, the CDR3 is TGTGCCAGCAGTTACAGAATGGCTAGCGGGGCCCCCGAGCAGTACTTC.

This clonotype came up a few times. This chain links TRBV3-1 with TRBJ1-5; D may be TRBD1 (6 bases). The CDR3 covers 14 residues. Trimming took off 2 bases at V and 4 bases at J, with 9 bases between the two ends. Germline CDR1 is LGHDT and CDR2 is YNNKEL (reference sequence). Here the CDR3 reads CASSQFRGNQPQHF. In DNA form, the CDR3 reads TGTGCCAGCAGCCAATTTAGGGGGAATCAGCCCCAGCATTTT. Combining the CDR3 with reference TRBV3-1 and TRBJ1-5 gives the whole variable domain DTAVSQTPKYLVTQMGNDKSIKCEQNLGHDTMYWYKQDSKKFLKIMFSYNNKELIINETVPNRFSPKSPDKAHLNLHINSLELGDSAVYFCASSQFRGNQPQHFGDGTRLSIL.

The gene calls are TRBV6-2 or TRBV6-3 and TRBJ2-1; 13 bases are a match to TRBD2. The length of the CDR3 is 14 residues. Losses at the gene ends were 7 bases for V and 8 bases for J; bases not matched to a gene: 5. Germline V gene lookup returns CDR1 MNHEY and CDR2 SVGEGT. The CDR3, as DNA: TGTGCCAGCAACGGACTAGCGGGAGTAGATGAGCAGTTCTTC. Translating gives CASNGLAGVDEQFF.